This TCR beta chain was captured by sequencing in a study of cytomegalovirus exposure and HLA in healthy donors. PCR primers comprised 60 Vbeta and 13 Jbeta primers. Data came from immunoSEQ multiplex PCR; TCRdb stores just in-frame clones and leaves some out. The table shows tens of thousands of clones, with 79% occurring only once. The CDR3 covers 16 residues. Losses at the gene ends were 5 bases for V and 6 bases for J; bases not matched to a gene: 9. Germline V lookup: CDR1 MNHEY, CDR2 SMNVEV (reference sequence). The sequencing input was PBMCs. The V and J genes are TRBV27 and TRBJ2-2, with 10 positions matching TRBD1. The sequence was obtained from a man younger than 45 in good health and CMV-seronegative. CDR3 coding DNA: TGTGCCAGCAGTCCCACACGACAGGGGGCTGCCGGGGAGCTGTTTTTT. Translated, it gives CASSPTRQGAAGELFF.